This T cell receptor beta chain was captured by sequencing in a study of cytomegalovirus exposure and HLA in healthy donors. The ends were cut back, 3 bases at V and 3 bases at J, with 5 bases in the middle. The CDR3 totals 11 residues. Germline V lookup: CDR1 DFQATT, CDR2 SNEGSKA (reference sequence). Each donor's status was that of a healthy bone marrow donor. This clone has a handful of counts. What it binds is not known. Whole-study results and caveats: The authors confirmed in vitro that three CMV-associated chains were specific for CMV antigens.

PCR employed 60 Vbeta and 13 Jbeta primers. The protocol was immunoSEQ multiplex PCR, while the TCRdb copy is restricted to in-frame clones and leaves out a portion. Of some 150,000 clones in the sample, over 75% are singletons; the top ten hold 5.7%. This sequence was found in a man in his thirties or forties in good health and CMV-seropositive. The specimen was PBMCs. The rearrangement joins TRBV20-1 to TRBJ1-1; no clear D. The CDR3 loop reads CSARRDTEAFF. The CDR3, as DNA: TGCAGTGCTAGGCGGGACACTGAAGCTTTCTTT.